The sequence of this TCR beta chain was determined in a study of response to subunit inactivated influenza vaccine. Study-level findings and limits: T cells newly recruited by each seasonal influenza vaccination are few, the authors suggested.

The germline CDR1 and CDR2 sequences are MNHEY and SVGEGT. The trim removed 2 bases at V and 1 base at J, leaving 9 bases unmatched. The CDR3 contains 18 residues. TCRdb fed the RT-PCR reads into MiXCR, producing one record per CDR3 protein. This sample has about 780,000 distinct CDR3 sequences, with 18% found just once. This clonotype showed up just a few times. Its antigen remains unknown. This TCR was recovered from a man aged 50-59 years who received an inactivated influenza vaccine. This chain joins TRBV6-2 or TRBV6-3 and TRBJ2-2, with 8 positions matching TRBD2. The sequencing used PBMCs from blood, collected around 5 days after vaccination. CDR3 sequence reads: CASSYGHPGGMNTGELFF. The DNA for the CDR3 is TGTGCCAGCAGTTACGGGCACCCGGGAGGGATGAACACCGGGGAGCTGTTTTTT.